These 17 T cell receptor beta chains share one sample of origin, sequenced in a study of OX40 agonist ivuxolimab in advanced cancers. The receptor library was made with the immunoSEQ multiplex PCR assay. TCRdb stores this immuneACCESS table with in-frame sequences only. Part of the clones is absent; in the studies checked, under half of the shortfall reflects unresolved V genes, and no reason is known for the rest. Here the sample has 65,000 to 70,000 clones; around 86% occur a single time. The top ten clones comprise approximately 0.38% of the sample. The sample consisted of CD4+ or CD8+ T cells sorted from blood, taken in a trial of the OX40 agonist ivuxolimab. These receptors were obtained from an adult with an advanced solid tumor such as melanoma, head and neck, liver or kidney cancer.

Details on this clone: This sample also contains other DNA sequences that code for the same CDR3. The chain employs TRBV5-4 and TRBJ2-1, with no clear D. Germline V lookup: CDR1 SGHNT, CDR2 YYREEE (reference sequence). The CDR3 runs to 12 residues. Trimming removed 1 base from V and 3 bases from J, with 2 bases in between. For the CDR3, the DNA is TGTGCCAGCAGCTTGAACTACAATGAGCAGTTCTTC. Translation gives CASSLNYNEQFF. Variable domain in full (rest from reference TRBV5-4 and TRBJ2-1): ETGVTQSPTHLIKTRGQQVTLRCSSQSGHNTVSWYQQALGQGPQFIFQYYREEENGRGNFPPRFSGLQFPNYSSELNVNALELDDSALYLCASSLNYNEQFFGPGTRLTVL.

This chain links TRBV5-5 with TRBJ1-5; unclear D gene. Germline lookup yields CDR1 SGHKS and CDR2 YYEKEE (reference sequence). V lost 0 bases and J lost 5, with 9 bases in between. There are 14 residues in the CDR3. Here the CDR3 reads CASSLAPGDQPQHF. The CDR3, as DNA: TGTGCCAGCAGCTTGGCCCCGGGAGATCAGCCCCAGCATTTT.

The J gene is TRBJ2-5, the V gene TRBV11-2; D gene ambiguous. V shed 5 bases and J shed 5 bases, with 9 bases lying between them. This CDR3 has 12 amino acids. Looked up from germline, CDR1 is SGHAT and CDR2 is FQNNGV. CDR3 region: CASSQARETQYF. As DNA, the CDR3 is TGTGCCAGCAGCCAAGCACGGGAGACCCAGTACTTC.

A single count supports this clone. The chain carries TRBV4-1 and TRBJ2-1; D uncertain. The V gene lost 1 base and the J gene lost 1 base, with 17 bases spanning the gap. The V gene's germline CDR1 is MGHRA and CDR2 YSYEKL. CDR3 length: 18 residues. CDR3 region: CASSQVVMGFWSYNEQFF. CDR3 DNA sequence: TGCGCCAGCAGCCAAGTAGTTATGGGCTTCTGGTCCTACAATGAGCAGTTCTTC.

The CDR3 protein is CASSFWGAPEAFF. CDR3 bases: TGTGCCAGCAGTTTTTGGGGGGCCCCTGAAGCTTTCTTT. V is TRBV6-5 and J is TRBJ1-1; weak D call: TRBD1 (6 bases). The CDR3 is made up of 13 amino acids. V shed 4 bases and J shed 6 bases, with 12 bases lying between them. Germline CDR1 and CDR2: MNHEY and SVGAGI.

This chain links TRBV18 with TRBJ2-7, with 9 bases lining up with TRBD1. Germline lookup yields CDR1 KGHSH and CDR2 LQKENI. This CDR3 has 15 residues. Losses at the gene ends were 3 bases for V and 4 bases for J; bases not matched to a gene: 7. The CDR3 coding sequence is TGTGCCAGCTCACCTGGGACAGGGTCATGGTACGAGCAGTACGTC. As protein: CASSPGTGSWYEQYV.

V gene TRBV6-5 combines with J gene TRBJ1-2; D is unresolved. Germline CDR1 is MNHEY and CDR2 is SVGAGI. The CDR3 totals 12 residues. Trimming took off 7 bases at V and 5 bases at J, with 11 bases between the two ends. This CDR3 reads CASTNLAYGYTF. For the CDR3, the DNA is TGTGCCAGCACAAACCTGGCTTATGGCTACACCTTC.

The chain carries TRBV19 and TRBJ2-3; 7 positions agree with TRBD1. Germline V lookup: CDR1 LNHDA, CDR2 SQIVND (reference sequence). CDR3 length: 13 residues. V gave up 4 bases and J gave up 4 bases; unmatched junction bases: 2. The CDR3 nucleotides read TGTGCCAGTAGTAGACAGGGTTCAGATACGCAGTATTTT. It specifies CASSRQGSDTQYF.

The rearrangement links TRBV7-9 to TRBJ2-7; 7 nucleotides agree with TRBD2. The V gene's germline CDR1 is SEHNR and CDR2 FQNEAQ (reference sequence). The CDR3 is made up of 15 amino acids. V was pared by 3 bases and J by 4 bases, with 9 bases of the junction left unmatched. The CDR3 reads CASSFSGSGQYEQYF. The CDR3 nucleotides are TGTGCCAGCAGCTTTAGCGGGTCCGGGCAATACGAGCAGTACTTC.

The chain couples TRBV10-3 to TRBJ1-6; D remains ambiguous. This CDR3 is built from 14 residues. The germline gives CDR1 ENHRY, CDR2 SYGVKD. The V and J ends lost 8 bases and 2 bases respectively, with 10 bases between them. The CDR3 here is CAIARRTYNSPLHF. Here the CDR3 DNA reads TGTGCCATCGCCCGAAGAACCTATAATTCACCCCTCCACTTT.

The rearrangement uses TRBV7-9 and TRBJ1-4; perhaps TRBD1 as D (5 bases). The CDR3 consists of 17 residues. V was pared by 0 bases and J by 0 bases, with 11 bases between. Germline-derived CDR1 and CDR2 are SEHNR and FQNEAQ (reference sequence). CDR3 nucleotide sequence: TGTGCCAGCAGCTTAGCTCAGGGTCCGGCAACTAATGAAAAACTGTTTTTT. It specifies CASSLAQGPATNEKLFF.

This chain links TRBV6-5 with TRBJ2-2; D ambiguous. Germline V CDR1 and CDR2: MNHEY, SVGAGI. The CDR3 runs to 16 residues. The V end was cut by 0 bases, the J end by 7 bases, with 15 bases between. CDR3 sequence: CASSYSGDLVGGELFF. CDR3 sequence (DNA): TGTGCCAGCAGTTACTCAGGCGACCTCGTGGGCGGGGAGCTGTTTTTT.

The rearrangement uses TRBV15 and TRBJ1-2; weak D call: TRBD1 (6 bases). Germline assignment: CDR1 LNHNV and CDR2 YYDKDF (reference sequence). The CDR3 extends over 15 amino acids. V gave up 8 bases and J gave up 1 base, with 17 bases separating them. Here the CDR3 DNA reads TGTGCCACCGGGGACGGAGGGGGAGGTAACTATGGCTACACCTTC. Protein: CATGDGGGGNYGYTF. Full variable domain (rest looked up from reference TRBV15 and TRBJ1-2): DAMVIQNPRYQVTQFGKPVTLSCSQTLNHNVMYWYQQKSSQAPKLLFHYYDKDFNNEADTPDNFQSRRPNTSFCFLDIRSPGLGDTAMYLCATGDGGGGNYGYTFGSGTRLTVV.

The chain combines TRBV7-9 with TRBJ2-7; D remains ambiguous. This CDR3 comprises 12 residues. Deletions cut 1 base from V and 2 bases from J, with 3 bases between. Germline V gene data show CDR1 as SEHNR and CDR2 as FQNEAQ (reference sequence). The chain's CDR3 is CASSLEAYEQYF. CDR3 DNA sequence: TGTGCCAGCAGCTTAGAAGCCTACGAGCAGTACTTC.

This clone was seen once. This chain links TRBV6-5 with TRBJ1-2; D not resolved. Looked up from germline, CDR1 is MNHEY and CDR2 is SVGAGI. Between the trimmed V and J ends, which lost 5 bases and 4 bases, there was a span of 11 bases. CDR3 length equals 13 residues. The CDR3 DNA reads TGTGCCAGCAGTGGCCCCAGCGGCTATGGCTACACCTTC. It encodes CASSGPSGYGYTF.

The CDR3 DNA follows: TGTGCCAGTAGTATAGATCGCCCTAGCGGGAGAACAGATACGCAGTATTTT. Its translation is CASSIDRPSGRTDTQYF. The chain has TRBV19 and TRBJ2-3; 10 bases agree with TRBD2. V gave up 0 bases and J gave up 3 bases; unmatched junction bases: 6. CDR1 and CDR2 (germline): LNHDA, SQIVND (reference sequence). The CDR3 runs to 17 residues.

The CDR3 protein is CASSPGTGRVVGDYGYTF. CDR3 DNA sequence: TGTGCCAGCAGTCCCGGGACAGGGAGGGTGGTTGGAGACTATGGCTACACCTTC. The chain joins TRBV27 to TRBJ1-2; 9 bases align to TRBD1. Germline-derived CDR1 and CDR2 are MNHEY and SMNVEV (reference sequence). The CDR3 spans 18 residues. Trimming cost V 5 bases and J 3 bases; bases outside gene matches: 16.